Listed below are T cell receptor beta chains from one sample, sequenced in a study of OX40 agonist ivuxolimab in advanced cancers. Sequencing was performed with immunoSEQ multiplex PCR; in TCRdb, only in-frame clones are kept and a portion is missing. Here the sample spans about 100,000 clones, about nine tenths being singletons. The sequences come from CD4+ or CD8+ T cells sorted from blood, collected in a trial of the OX40 agonist ivuxolimab. The receptors originated from an adult with an advanced solid tumor such as melanoma, head and neck, liver or kidney cancer. The CDR3 runs from the conserved cysteine through the conserved F or W. Each record gives: D gene, clone size, J gene, V gene, CDR3 protein, CDR3 DNA. A D gene is named only where the DNA matches it firmly. Some rows mark clone size as missing; the rest say once, few, many or name a class of expanded clone.

>TRBD1|-|TRBJ2-5|TRBV29-1
CSASPEVDRPQYF
TGCAGCGCCTCCCCCGAGGTGGACAGGCCACAGTACTTC
>-|-|TRBJ2-1|TRBV2
CASSRRETYNEQFF
TGTGCCAGCAGTAGGCGGGAAACCTACAATGAGCAGTTCTTC
>-|-|TRBJ2-7|TRBV6-1
CASSARQGAYEQYF
TGTGCCAGCAGTGCCCGCCAGGGCGCCTACGAGCAGTACTTC
>TRBD1|once|TRBJ2-1|TRBV11-2
CASSLATGYEQFF
TGTGCCAGCAGCTTAGCGACAGGGTATGAGCAGTTCTTC
>-|-|TRBJ2-3|TRBV7-9
CASSLADREYF
TGTGCCAGCAGCTTAGCGGATCGTGAGTATTTT
>-|-|TRBJ2-7|TRBV4-2
CASSQAQWSDGEQYF
TGTGCCAGCAGCCAAGCCCAATGGTCCGACGGCGAGCAGTACTTC
>TRBD1|-|TRBJ1-5|TRBV2
CASNGQGIGRGQPQHF
TGTGCCAGCAACGGACAGGGGATCGGGAGGGGTCAGCCCCAGCATTTT
>-|-|TRBJ2-1|TRBV7-2
CASSSGLYNEQFF
TGTGCCAGCAGCTCCGGACTCTACAATGAGCAGTTCTTC
>-|-|TRBJ2-5|TRBV10-3
CAISEYGVWEQYF
TGTGCCATCAGTGAGTACGGGGTTTGGGAGCAGTACTTC
>TRBD1|-|TRBJ1-2|TRBV13
CASSRWGQGGGYTF
TGTGCCAGCAGCCGGTGGGGACAGGGGGGTGGCTACACCTTC
>TRBD2|-|TRBJ2-7|TRBV2
CASRSSGSGYEQYF
TGTGCCAGCAGATCTAGCGGGAGTGGGTACGAGCAGTACTTC
>-|-|TRBJ2-7|TRBV5-4
CASSSPRGSSYEQYF
TGTGCCAGCAGCTCCCCCAGGGGTTCTTCCTACGAGCAGTACTTC
>TRBD2|-|TRBJ2-1|TRBV7-2
CASSARLAGAPEQFF
TGTGCCAGCAGCGCTCGACTAGCGGGAGCCCCTGAGCAGTTCTTC
>TRBD2|-|TRBJ2-1|TRBV5-1
CASSLGWRSSGDNEQFF
TGCGCCAGCAGTTTGGGTTGGCGATCTAGCGGTGACAATGAGCAGTTCTTC
>TRBD2|-|TRBJ2-7|TRBV2
CASNQGGTSGYEQYF
TGTGCCAGCAACCAAGGGGGGACTAGCGGGTACGAGCAGTACTTC
>TRBD2|-|TRBJ2-5|TRBV6-6
CASNVAGKETQYF
TGTGCCAGCAACGTAGCGGGTAAAGAGACCCAGTACTTC
>-|-|TRBJ2-5|TRBV2
CASSEASLSGETQYF
TGTGCCAGCAGTGAAGCGAGTCTGAGTGGTGAGACCCAGTACTTC
>TRBD2|-|TRBJ2-7|TRBV9
CASSVELAGAGRQYF
TGTGCCAGCAGCGTAGAGTTAGCGGGAGCCGGTCGGCAGTACTTC
>TRBD1|-|TRBJ2-6|TRBV27
CASRSPGQAGANVLTF
TGTGCCAGCAGATCTCCCGGACAGGCTGGGGCCAACGTCCTGACTTTC
>-|-|TRBJ2-3|TRBV9
CASSVASGRTDTQYF
TGTGCCAGCAGCGTAGCCAGCGGTCGCACAGATACGCAGTATTTT
>TRBD2|once|TRBJ2-7|TRBV7-9
CASSRIAGGAYEQYF
TGTGCCAGCAGTCGAATAGCGGGAGGAGCCTACGAGCAGTACTTC
>-|once|TRBJ2-7|TRBV7-2
CASSLEGVIYEQYF
TGTGCCAGCAGCTTAGAGGGGGTTATCTACGAGCAGTACTTC
>-|-|TRBJ1-1|TRBV18
CASSPQPNTEAFF
TGTGCCAGCTCGCCACAACCTAACACTGAAGCTTTCTTT
>TRBD1|-|TRBJ2-3|TRBV4-2
CASSQDLTGQGTDTQYF
TGTGCCAGCAGCCAAGATTTAACGGGACAGGGAACAGATACGCAGTATTTT
>-|-|TRBJ1-2|TRBV6-6
CASSYGGKGYGYTF
TGTGCCAGCAGTTACGGGGGCAAGGGCTATGGCTACACCTTC
>-|-|TRBJ2-1|TRBV4-2
CASSPGPENEQFF
TGTGCCAGCAGCCCAGGACCAGAAAATGAGCAGTTCTTC
>TRBD1|-|TRBJ2-3|TRBV10-3
CAITAGTGGQSTQYF
TGTGCCATCACCGCCGGGACAGGGGGCCAGTCAACGCAGTATTTT
>-|-|TRBJ2-1|TRBV5-6
CASSLIGNEQFF
TGTGCCAGCAGCTTGATAGGGAATGAGCAGTTCTTC
>-|few|TRBJ1-1|TRBV28
CASNSGGLGTEAFF
TGTGCCAGCAACTCTGGGGGCCTAGGTACTGAAGCTTTCTTT
>-|-|TRBJ2-7|TRBV18
CASSPPGTYEQYF
TGTGCCAGCTCACCACCTGGAACCTACGAGCAGTACTTC
>-|-|TRBJ2-2|TRBV27
CASSLFGRGRYAGELFF
TGTGCCAGCAGTTTATTTGGTCGAGGCAGGTACGCCGGGGAGCTGTTTTTT
>-|-|TRBJ1-2|TRBV11-1
CASSPAGLGGYTF
TGTGCCAGCAGCCCCGCAGGGTTGGGAGGCTACACCTTC